The 2 T cell receptor beta chains presented below share a single source sample, sequenced in a study of T-cell reconstitution after alpha-beta-depleted transplantation in children. The TCRbeta library was prepared with unique molecular identifiers. TCRdb analysed the PCR reads with MiXCR anew, one entry per CDR3 protein. This table holds around 670,000 distinct CDR3 sequences, roughly 13% found once. The sample here was PBMCs, taken before TCRalphabeta/CD19-depleted stem cell transplant. Receptors were obtained from a girl aged 2 to 9 with congenital amegakaryocytic thrombocytopenia, due to receive a stem cell transplant.

A few counts support this clonotype. V usage is TRBV27 and J usage is TRBJ1-5, with D maybe TRBD1 (6 bases). V lost 5 bases, J lost 6 bases, and 17 bases lay in between. CDR1 is MNHEY, CDR2 SMNVEV, per germline (reference sequence). The CDR3 spans 15 residues. The DNA for the CDR3 is TGTGCCAGCAGTCTTGTGGGGACATCTTTTCAGCCCCAGCATTTT. It is translated as CASSLVGTSFQPQHF.

This clonotype was seen only a few times. The gene calls are TRBV27 and TRBJ2-7, with D possibly TRBD2 on 5 matching bases. The CDR3 length is 14 residues. Per germline, CDR1 MNHEY and CDR2 SMNVEV (reference sequence). Deletions cut 0 bases from V and 6 bases from J, with 12 bases between. DNA for the CDR3: TGTGCCAGCAGTTTATCGGCGGGTCCAGGCGAGCAGTACTTC. Protein sequence: CASSLSAGPGEQYF.